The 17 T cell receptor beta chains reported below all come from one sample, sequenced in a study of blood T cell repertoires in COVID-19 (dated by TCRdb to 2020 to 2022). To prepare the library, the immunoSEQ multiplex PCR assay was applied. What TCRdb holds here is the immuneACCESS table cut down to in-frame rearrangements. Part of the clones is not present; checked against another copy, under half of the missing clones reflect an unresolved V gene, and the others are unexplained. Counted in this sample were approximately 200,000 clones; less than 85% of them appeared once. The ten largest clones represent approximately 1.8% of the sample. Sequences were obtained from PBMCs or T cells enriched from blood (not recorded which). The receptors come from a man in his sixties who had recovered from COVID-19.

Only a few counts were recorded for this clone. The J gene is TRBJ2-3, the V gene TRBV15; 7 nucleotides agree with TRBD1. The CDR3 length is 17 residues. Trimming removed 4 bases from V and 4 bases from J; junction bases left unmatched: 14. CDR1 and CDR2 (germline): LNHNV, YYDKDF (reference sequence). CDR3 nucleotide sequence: TGTGCCACCAGCACTCAAGGGGGCGGCAGGGGTCCAGATACGCAGTATTTT. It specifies CATSTQGGGRGPDTQYF.

CDR3 sequence reads: CASSFGGAGRSNEKLFF. The CDR3 nucleotides are TGTGCCAGCAGCTTCGGAGGGGCCGGCAGGTCTAATGAAAAACTGTTTTTT. The rearrangement uses TRBV5-8 and TRBJ1-4; TRBD1 might be the D (5 bases). Germline CDR1 reads SGHTS; CDR2 reads YDEGEE. V was cut by 2 bases and J by 3 bases, with 17 bases left in between. The CDR3 has 17 amino acids.

CDR3 loop: CASSTRQARINIQYF. The CDR3, as DNA: TGTGCCAGCAGCACGAGACAGGCGCGTATAAACATTCAGTACTTC. The gene calls are TRBV5-4 and TRBJ2-4, with D possibly TRBD1 on 6 matching bases. Between the trimmed V and J ends, which lost 4 bases and 6 bases, there was a span of 17 bases. The CDR3 spans 15 residues. Germline V gene data show CDR1 as SGHNT and CDR2 as YYREEE (reference sequence).

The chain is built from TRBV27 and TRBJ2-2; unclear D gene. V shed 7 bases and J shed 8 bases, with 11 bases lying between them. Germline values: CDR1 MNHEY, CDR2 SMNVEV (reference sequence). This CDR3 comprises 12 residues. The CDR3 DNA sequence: TGTGCCAGCATGGGCCCAACGGGGGAGCTGTTTTTT. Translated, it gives CASMGPTGELFF.

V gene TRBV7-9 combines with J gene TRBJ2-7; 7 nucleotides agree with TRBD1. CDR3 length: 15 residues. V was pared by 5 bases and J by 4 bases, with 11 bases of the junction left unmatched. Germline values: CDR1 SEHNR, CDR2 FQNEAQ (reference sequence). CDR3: CASSPTEGARYEQYF. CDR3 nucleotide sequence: TGTGCCAGCAGCCCGACCGAGGGGGCACGGTACGAGCAGTACTTC.

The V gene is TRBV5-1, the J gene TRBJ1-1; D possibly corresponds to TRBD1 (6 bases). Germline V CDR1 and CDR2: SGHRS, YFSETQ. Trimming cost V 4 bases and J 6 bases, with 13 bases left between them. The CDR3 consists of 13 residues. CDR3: CASSPGGGAEAFF. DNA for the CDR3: TGCGCCAGCAGCCCGGGGGGGGGCGCTGAAGCTTTCTTT.

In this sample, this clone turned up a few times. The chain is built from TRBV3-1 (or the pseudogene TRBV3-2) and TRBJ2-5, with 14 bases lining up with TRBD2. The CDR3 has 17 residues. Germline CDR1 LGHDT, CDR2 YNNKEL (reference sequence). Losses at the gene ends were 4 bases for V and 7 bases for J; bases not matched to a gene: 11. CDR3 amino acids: CASSPGLAGGRMGTQYF. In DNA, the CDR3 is TGTGCCAGCAGCCCCGGACTAGCGGGGGGACGCATGGGGACCCAGTACTTC.

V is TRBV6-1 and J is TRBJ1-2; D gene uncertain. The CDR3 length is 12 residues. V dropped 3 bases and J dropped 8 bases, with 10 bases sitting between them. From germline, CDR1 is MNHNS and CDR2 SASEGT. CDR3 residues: CASSDNGSGYTF. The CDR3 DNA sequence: TGTGCCAGCAGTGACAACGGGTCCGGCTACACCTTC.

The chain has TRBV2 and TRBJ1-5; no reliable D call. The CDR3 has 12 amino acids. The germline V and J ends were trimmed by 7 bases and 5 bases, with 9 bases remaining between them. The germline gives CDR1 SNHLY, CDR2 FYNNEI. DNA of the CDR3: TGTGCCAGCAACGGGGAGCATCAGCCCCAGCATTTT. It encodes CASNGEHQPQHF.

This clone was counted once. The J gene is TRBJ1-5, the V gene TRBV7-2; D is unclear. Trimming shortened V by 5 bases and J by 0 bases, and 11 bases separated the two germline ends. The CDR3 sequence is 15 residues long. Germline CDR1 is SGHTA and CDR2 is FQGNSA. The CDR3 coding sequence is TGTGCCAGCAGCGCCCTGAGGAGTAGCAATCAGCCCCAGCATTTT. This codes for CASSALRSSNQPQHF.

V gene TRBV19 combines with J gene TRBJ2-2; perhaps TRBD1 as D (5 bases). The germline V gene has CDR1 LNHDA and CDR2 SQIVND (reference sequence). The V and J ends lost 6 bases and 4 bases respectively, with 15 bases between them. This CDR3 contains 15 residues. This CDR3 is CASSTFTGSTGELFF. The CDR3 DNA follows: TGTGCCAGTAGCACATTCACAGGTTCCACCGGGGAGCTGTTTTTT.

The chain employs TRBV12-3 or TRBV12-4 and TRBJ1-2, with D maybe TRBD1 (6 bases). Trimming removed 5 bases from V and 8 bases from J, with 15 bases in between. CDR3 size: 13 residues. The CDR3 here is CASSPQGWRGYTF. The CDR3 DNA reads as TGTGCCAGCAGTCCTCAGGGGTGGCGGGGCTACACCTTC.

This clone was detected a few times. This chain's CDR3 is CASGLVLAGDSTDTQYF. In DNA form, the CDR3 reads TGTGCTAGTGGTTTGGTACTAGCGGGGGATAGCACAGATACGCAGTATTTT. The genes are TRBV12-5 and TRBJ2-3, with 11 bases that match TRBD2. V shed 0 bases, J shed 0 bases, and the junction held 2 bases outside the gene matches. Germline lookup yields CDR1 LGHNT and CDR2 FRNRAP. There are 17 residues in the CDR3.

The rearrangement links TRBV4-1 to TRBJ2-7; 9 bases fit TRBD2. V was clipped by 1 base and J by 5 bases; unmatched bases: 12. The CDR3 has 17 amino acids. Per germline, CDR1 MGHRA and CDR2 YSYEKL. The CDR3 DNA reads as TGCGCCAGCAGCCAAGTCGACATGGGACTAGCCTACCACGAGCAGTACTTC. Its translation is CASSQVDMGLAYHEQYF.

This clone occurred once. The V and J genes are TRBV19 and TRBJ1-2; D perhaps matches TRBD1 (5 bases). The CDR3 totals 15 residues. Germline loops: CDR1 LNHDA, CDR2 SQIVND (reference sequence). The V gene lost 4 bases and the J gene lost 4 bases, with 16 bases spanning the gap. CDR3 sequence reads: CASSTSGFVGYGYTF. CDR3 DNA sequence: TGTGCCAGTAGTACTTCAGGGTTCGTGGGCTATGGCTACACCTTC.

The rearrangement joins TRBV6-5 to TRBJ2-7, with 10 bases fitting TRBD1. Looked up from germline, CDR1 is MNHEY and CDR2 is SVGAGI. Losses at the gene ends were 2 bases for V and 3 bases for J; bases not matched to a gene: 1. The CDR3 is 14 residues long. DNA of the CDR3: TGTGCCAGCAGTTACGACAGGGGGCTCTACGAGCAGTACTTC. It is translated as CASSYDRGLYEQYF.

CDR3 protein: CASSLAGADKNTEAFF. The CDR3 region has the DNA TGTGCCAGCAGCTTAGCGGGGGCGGATAAGAACACTGAAGCTTTCTTT. This chain connects TRBV7-9 to TRBJ1-1, with a possible D match to TRBD1 (6 bases). In germline, CDR1 is SEHNR, CDR2 FQNEAQ (reference sequence). The CDR3 has 16 residues. Deletions cut 0 bases from V and 1 base from J, with 12 bases between.